The present T cell receptor beta chain was sequenced within a study of T cell changes during pregnancy in multiple sclerosis. Produced via immunoSEQ multiplex PCR; TCRdb's table is partial and in-frame only. In the table there are around 67,000 clones, roughly 90% of which are singletons. This CDR3 spans 18 amino acids. Germline CDR1 reads LNHDA; CDR2 reads SQIVND (reference sequence). V gave up 1 base and J gave up 5 bases; unmatched junction bases: 12. The sequence derives from a female donor in good health, enrolled as a control in a pregnancy study. This chain joins TRBV19 and TRBJ2-5; 11 nucleotides agree with TRBD2. This specimen consisted of peripheral blood, obtained after pregnancy. The CDR3 spells CASSIVARLAGNGETQYF. CDR3 in DNA: TGTGCCAGTAGTATAGTTGCGAGACTAGCGGGAAACGGGGAGACCCAGTACTTC.